These 26 T cell receptor beta chains came from one sample sequenced in a study of T cells in Graves' hyperthyroidism and ophthalmopathy. Researchers took RNA transcripts and amplified the TCR beta CDR3 regions from them. TCR CDR3 underwent first-round RT-PCR with the HTBI primer set. TCRdb used MiXCR to reprocess the multiplex PCR reads, holding one entry per CDR3 protein. The sample contains approximately 400,000 distinct CDR3 sequences, around a sixth of which appear only once. Sequenced: blood. The receptor source for this set is a woman under 30 with Graves' hyperthyroidism.

At least ten counts were recorded for this clonotype. The V gene is TRBV6-2 or TRBV6-3, the J gene TRBJ2-1; D is ambiguous. Looked up from germline, CDR1 is MNHEY and CDR2 is SVGEGT. The CDR3 is 15 amino acids. The germline V and J ends were trimmed by 2 bases and 6 bases, with 14 bases remaining between them. The CDR3 region has the DNA TGTGCCAGCAGTTACGGGCTCCCCCTAGTCAATGAGCAGTTCTTC. Amino acid sequence: CASSYGLPLVNEQFF.

This clonotype was seen ten or more times. The chain couples TRBV20-1 to TRBJ1-3; D unclear. V lost 5 bases and J lost 3, with 5 bases in between. The germline V gene encodes CDR1 DFQATT and CDR2 SNEGSKA (reference sequence). This CDR3 is built from 11 residues. The CDR3: CSAYGGNTIYF. As DNA, the CDR3 is TGCAGTGCTTACGGTGGAAACACCATATATTTT.

CDR3 DNA: TGTGCCACCTCGACCGTGGAAGAGACCCAGTACTTC. Encoded protein: CATSTVEETQYF. The chain carries TRBV24-1 and TRBJ2-5; no firm D call. The CDR3 has 12 residues. Trimming left V 9 bases short and J 3 bases short, with 10 bases between. Germline V lookup: CDR1 KGHDR, CDR2 SFDVKD.

This clonotype showed up many times. The V and J genes are TRBV12-3 or TRBV12-4 and TRBJ1-1; 8 positions match TRBD1. The CDR3 contains 14 residues. V lost 6 bases and J lost 0; bases outside the gene matches: 3. The DNA for the CDR3 is TGTGCCAGCAGCCGACAGGGGATGAACACTGAAGCTTTCTTT. Translating gives CASSRQGMNTEAFF.

This clonotype was detected a few times. The V gene is TRBV5-4, the J gene TRBJ2-3; TRBD2 aligns across 8 bases. The CDR3 length is 16 residues. Trimming cost V 4 bases and J 0 bases; bases outside gene matches: 7. Germline CDR1 SGHNT, CDR2 YYREEE (reference sequence). CDR3 nucleotide sequence: TGTGCCAGCAGCGCGGGACTAGATGCTAGCACAGATACGCAGTATTTT. It yields the protein CASSAGLDASTDTQYF.

There are a few counts of this clonotype. V gene TRBV6-1 combines with J gene TRBJ2-2; no reliable D call. The CDR3 contains 13 residues. Trimming removed 6 bases at V and 4 bases at J, with 9 bases between. From germline, CDR1 is MNHNS and CDR2 SASEGT. The CDR3 spells CASRPSGTGELFF. The CDR3 region has the DNA TGTGCCAGCAGGCCAAGTGGCACCGGGGAGCTGTTTTTT.

V is TRBV28 and J is TRBJ1-1; TRBD1 aligns across 8 bases. Per the germline V gene, CDR1 is MDHEN and CDR2 is SYDVKM. The CDR3 spans 14 residues. The junction had 5 bases not matched to a gene; V was cut back by 3 bases and J by 5 bases. CDR3 DNA sequence: TGTGCCAGCAGTTTCGACAGGGGACGGACTGAAGCTTTCTTT. Residues: CASSFDRGRTEAFF.

The chain links TRBV28 to TRBJ2-3; 13 positions agree with TRBD2. The V gene's germline CDR1 is MDHEN and CDR2 SYDVKM. The CDR3 length is 19 residues. J lost 0 bases, V lost 6 bases, and 12 bases had no gene match. The CDR3 DNA reads as TGTGCCAGCAGCCCTGGGACTAGCGGGGCCCACTTCAGCACAGATACGCAGTATTTT. Residues: CASSPGTSGAHFSTDTQYF.

This clonotype occurred a few times. J is TRBJ2-2 and V is TRBV18; 7 nucleotides line up with TRBD2. Per the germline V gene, CDR1 is KGHSH and CDR2 is LQKENI. This CDR3 has 17 residues. V gave up 0 bases and J gave up 6 bases; unmatched junction bases: 10. This CDR3 is CASSPPSGGRAAGELFF. Written as DNA, the CDR3 is TGTGCCAGCTCACCACCTTCTGGTGGGAGGGCCGCCGGGGAGCTGTTTTTT.

This clonotype was picked up many times. V and J are TRBV12-3 or TRBV12-4 and TRBJ2-4, with 7 bases aligning to TRBD1. V was pared by 2 bases and J by 4 bases, with 5 bases of the junction left unmatched. The CDR3 covers 15 residues. This CDR3 reads CASSLFGGQKNIQYF. The CDR3 nucleotides read TGTGCCAGCAGTTTATTTGGGGGACAGAAAAACATTCAGTACTTC.

As regards this clonotype: This clone may be a read error of a much larger clone one base away. The rearrangement uses TRBV19 and TRBJ1-5, with D perhaps TRBD1 (5 bases). The CDR3 spans 16 residues. Germline CDR1 is LNHDA and CDR2 is SQIVND (reference sequence). Trimming stripped 7 bases from V and 1 base from J, with 17 bases between. CDR3 loop: CASKGYRKVSNQPQHF. CDR3 bases: TGTGCCAGTAAGGGTTACAGGAAAGTCAGCAATCAGCCCCAGCATTTT.

This clonotype was counted at least ten times. The rearrangement uses TRBV6-1 and TRBJ2-4; 9 bases align to TRBD1. The CDR3 contains 15 residues. Germline assignment: CDR1 MNHNS and CDR2 SASEGT. The V and J ends lost 2 bases and 8 bases, in that order; junction bases with no gene match: 7. The CDR3 DNA reads TGTGCCAGCAGTGAAAGGAGGACAGGGGCGGACATTCAGTACTTC. This sequence encodes CASSERRTGADIQYF.

This clonotype has ten or more counts. The chain uses TRBV30 and TRBJ1-2; D gene uncertain. Germline V gives CDR1 GTSNPN, CDR2 SVGIG (reference sequence). The CDR3 totals 14 residues. V dropped 2 bases and J dropped 0 bases, with 10 bases sitting between them. CDR3 protein: CAWSPGGANYGYTF. The DNA for the CDR3 is TGTGCCTGGAGTCCTGGCGGTGCTAACTATGGCTACACCTTC.

The chain recombines TRBV5-6 with TRBJ2-5; D may match TRBD1 or TRBD2 (5 bases each). Germline values: CDR1 SGHDT, CDR2 YYEEEE. Trimming removed 4 bases from V and 3 bases from J, with 13 bases in between. This CDR3 region has 14 residues. CDR3 sequence (DNA): TGTGCCAGCAGCGCCACCGGGGCGAAAGAGACCCAGTACTTC. It encodes CASSATGAKETQYF.

At least ten counts were recorded for this clonotype. This sequence joins TRBV18 and TRBJ2-1; 7 bases align to TRBD2. The V segment lost 6 bases and the J segment 5 bases; nucleotides outside the gene matches: 7. From germline, CDR1 is KGHSH and CDR2 LQKENI. The CDR3 sequence is 14 residues long. CDR3 sequence: CASSYGTKNNEQFF. The CDR3 DNA sequence: TGTGCCAGCTCGTACGGGACTAAAAACAATGAGCAGTTCTTC. Drawing the rest from reference TRBV18 and TRBJ2-1, the complete variable domain is NAGVMQNPRHLVRRRGQEARLRCSPMKGHSHVYWYRQLPEEGLKFMVYLQKENIIDESGMPKERFSAEFPKEGPSILRIQQVVRGDSAAYFCASSYGTKNNEQFFGPGTRLTVL.

A few counts support this clonotype. This rearrangement joins TRBV7-9 to TRBJ2-1, with unresolved D. CDR1 and CDR2 from the germline V gene are SEHNR and FQNEAQ (reference sequence). The CDR3 covers 16 residues. Trimming took off 3 bases at V and 4 bases at J, with 16 bases between the two ends. CDR3 nucleotides: TGTGCCAGCAGCTTTGACGGTTCGACTCTATACAATGAGCAGTTCTTC. Translating it yields CASSFDGSTLYNEQFF. The variable domain in full, completed from reference TRBV7-9 and TRBJ2-1, reads DTGVSQNPRHKITKRGQNVTFRCDPISEHNRLYWYRQTLGQGPEFLTYFQNEAQLEKSRLLSDRFSAERPKGSFSTLEIQRTEQGDSAMYLCASSFDGSTLYNEQFFGPGTRLTVL.

This clonotype was detected many times. The V gene is TRBV6-5, the J gene TRBJ1-2; D is unclear. Trimming pared 0 bases from V and 10 bases from J, leaving 15 bases between. The CDR3 totals 14 residues. CDR1 and CDR2 from the germline V gene are MNHEY and SVGAGI. CDR3 nucleotides: TGTGCCAGCAGTTACTCGACGGCCGCCATGCCCTACACCTTC. Translation gives CASSYSTAAMPYTF.

This clonotype was detected many times. The chain links TRBV20-1 to TRBJ2-1, with D unclear. This CDR3 contains 14 residues. The V and J ends lost 6 bases and 5 bases respectively, with 17 bases between them. Germline CDR1 reads DFQATT; CDR2 reads SNEGSKA (reference sequence). This CDR3 is CSAPRSTGNNEQFF. The CDR3 region has the DNA TGCAGTGCGCCTCGTTCCACGGGTAACAATGAGCAGTTCTTC.

This sequence joins TRBV6-2 or TRBV6-3 and TRBJ1-5; 8 bases align to TRBD1. V was clipped by 6 bases and J by 1 base; unmatched bases: 2. The CDR3 totals 14 residues. Germline CDR1 is MNHEY and CDR2 is SVGEGT. The CDR3 spells CASRDRVSNQPQHF. The CDR3 DNA is TGTGCCAGCAGGGACAGGGTGAGCAATCAGCCCCAGCATTTT.

CDR3: CASSLNGPPGGNQPQHF. The CDR3 nucleotides read TGTGCCAGCAGTTTAAACGGGCCCCCCGGTGGCAATCAGCCCCAGCATTTT. The chain joins TRBV12-3 or TRBV12-4 to TRBJ1-5; D gene unclear. The CDR3 length is 17 residues. Trimming pared 2 bases from V and 2 bases from J, leaving 16 bases between.

This clonotype was seen ten or more times. The chain recombines TRBV7-6 with TRBJ1-2; possibly TRBD1 for D (5 bases). Germline loops: CDR1 SGHVS, CDR2 FNYEAQ. Trimming removed 5 bases from V and 2 bases from J, with 15 bases in between. The CDR3 loop spans 15 amino acids. The CDR3: CASSHRQKINYGYTF. For the CDR3, the DNA is TGTGCCAGCAGCCACAGACAGAAGATCAACTATGGCTACACCTTC.

This clonotype came up many times. The J gene is TRBJ1-1, the V gene TRBV20-1; D gene unclear. Germline values: CDR1 DFQATT, CDR2 SNEGSKA (reference sequence). Trimming removed 1 base at V and 2 bases at J, with 11 bases between. This CDR3 has 14 residues. In nucleotides, the CDR3 is TGCAGTGCTAGAGTGAGCGTGACTAACACTGAAGCTTTCTTT. Translation gives CSARVSVTNTEAFF.

The chain links TRBV10-3 to TRBJ1-2; 7 bases match TRBD1. The CDR3 is 14 amino acids. The germline CDR1 and CDR2 sequences are ENHRY and SYGVKD. The V and J ends lost 0 bases and 12 bases, in that order; junction bases with no gene match: 10. CDR3 protein: CAISESGQVRLHTF. The CDR3 DNA reads as TGTGCCATCAGTGAGTCTGGACAGGTGAGGCTCCACACCTTC.

This clonotype was observed a handful of times. The CDR3 reads CASSHFDRENTEAFF. The DNA of the CDR3 is TGCGCCAGCAGCCATTTCGACCGGGAGAACACTGAAGCTTTCTTT. The chain employs TRBV4-1 and TRBJ1-1; D is uncertain. Germline V gene lookup returns CDR1 MGHRA and CDR2 YSYEKL. Trimming left V 3 bases short and J 1 base short, with 12 bases between. CDR3 size: 15 residues.

In its sample, this clonotype was seen many times. The V gene is TRBV7-9, the J gene TRBJ1-1; unclear D gene. The CDR3 sequence is 14 residues long. The germline V and J ends were trimmed by 5 bases and 1 base, with 11 bases remaining between them. Germline-derived CDR1 and CDR2 are SEHNR and FQNEAQ (reference sequence). The CDR3 DNA follows: TGTGCCAGCAGCGGAGGACTGACGAACACTGAAGCTTTCTTT. Protein: CASSGGLTNTEAFF.

This clonotype was observed at least ten times. This chain joins TRBV6-1 and TRBJ2-1, with 9 bases that match TRBD2. Trimming took 6 bases from V and 0 from J; bases not matched to a gene: 6. The germline V gene encodes CDR1 MNHNS and CDR2 SASEGT. The CDR3 runs to 16 residues. The CDR3, as DNA: TGTGCCAGCAGGGGTAGCGGGAGCGCCTCCTACAATGAGCAGTTCTTC. This encodes CASRGSGSASYNEQFF.